This passage covers 19 T cell receptor beta chains from one sample sequenced in a study of blood T cell repertoires in COVID-19. The table came from immunoSEQ multiplex PCR; TCRdb's copy has only in-frame clones and leaves some out. The sample shows roughly 170,000 clones, roughly 80% of them seen only once. Sequencing was performed on PBMCs or T cells enriched from blood (not recorded which). Receptors were obtained from a woman aged 40 to 50 with acute COVID-19.

The chain carries TRBV2 and TRBJ1-2; TRBD1 matches at 8 bases. This CDR3 is 14 amino acids long. CDR1 and CDR2 from the germline V gene are SNHLY and FYNNEI. With V trimmed by 5 bases and J by 3 bases, 5 bases remained unmatched. CDR3 nucleotide sequence: TGTGCCAGCAGTACCCCAGGGGGCGACTATGGCTACACCTTC. Its translation is CASSTPGGDYGYTF.

This clone was detected only once. The rearrangement links TRBV7-8 to TRBJ2-7, with 11 bases that match TRBD2. V lost 2 bases, J lost 0 bases, and 9 bases stayed unmatched. CDR3 length equals 18 residues. The germline CDR1 and CDR2 sequences are SGHVS and FQNEAQ. CDR3 DNA sequence: TGTGCCAGCAGCTTACAAGCTAGCGGGAGGACTTTCTCCTACGAGCAGTACGTC. Its protein product is CASSLQASGRTFSYEQYV.

This clone was detected many times. The chain joins TRBV7-9 to TRBJ2-5, with D possibly TRBD2 on 6 matching bases. Germline-derived CDR1 and CDR2 are SEHNR and FQNEAQ (reference sequence). This CDR3 is built from 15 residues. V lost 1 base and J 5 bases, leaving 14 bases between the germline ends. The CDR3 region has the DNA TGTGCCAGCAGCTTAGACGGAGGGCCGGGGGAGACCCAGTACTTC. Its translation is CASSLDGGPGETQYF.

The J gene is TRBJ1-2, the V gene TRBV2, with a possible D match to TRBD1 (6 bases). The germline gives CDR1 SNHLY, CDR2 FYNNEI. The CDR3 is 14 residues long. Trimming took 4 bases from V and 1 from J, leaving 10 bases between them. CDR3 loop: CASSAGGHNYGYTF. DNA of the CDR3: TGTGCCAGCAGTGCTGGGGGCCATAACTATGGCTACACCTTC.

A single count supports this clone. DNA for the CDR3: TGTGCCAGCAGTTACCAGGGTATTAGGGAAAAACTGTTTTTT. It specifies CASSYQGIREKLFF. The J gene is TRBJ1-4, the V gene TRBV6-6; D may be TRBD1 (5 bases). The CDR3 runs 14 residues. V gave up 2 bases and J gave up 8 bases, with 12 bases separating them. Germline values: CDR1 MNHNY, CDR2 SVGAGI (reference sequence).

In this sample, this clone turned up a few times. The CDR3 region has the DNA TGTGCCAGAAGGACTAGTGGCTACGAGCAGTACTTC. Protein product: CARRTSGYEQYF. The chain uses TRBV12-3 or TRBV12-4 and TRBJ2-7; 7 bases agree with TRBD2. The CDR3 has 12 amino acids. V gave up 9 bases and J gave up 3 bases; unmatched junction bases: 5.

J is TRBJ1-3 and V is TRBV7-2; 7 bases align to TRBD1. The CDR3 contains 15 residues. With V trimmed by 3 bases and J by 2 bases, 4 bases remained unmatched. Per germline, CDR1 SGHTA and CDR2 FQGNSA. The CDR3 loop reads CASSFTGAPGNTIYF. The CDR3 DNA sequence: TGTGCCAGCAGCTTTACAGGGGCCCCTGGAAACACCATATATTTT.

The V gene is TRBV5-1, the J gene TRBJ1-1; maybe TRBD1 (6 bases). Per germline, CDR1 SGHRS and CDR2 YFSETQ. CDR3 size: 15 residues. Trimming cost V 4 bases and J 3 bases, with 16 bases left between them. The CDR3 protein is CASSLQGEWDTEAFF. CDR3 coding DNA: TGCGCCAGCAGCCTACAGGGAGAGTGGGACACTGAAGCTTTCTTT.

This chain connects TRBV2 to TRBJ2-1, with 7 bases aligning to TRBD1. The germline V gene encodes CDR1 SNHLY and CDR2 FYNNEI. CDR3 length: 14 residues. J gave up 5 bases and V 6 bases, and 7 bases lay outside the gene matches. The CDR3 loop is CASSDDRAHNEQFF. The DNA for the CDR3 is TGTGCCAGCAGCGATGACAGGGCCCACAATGAGCAGTTCTTC.

V is TRBV6-5 and J is TRBJ2-2; D is perhaps TRBD2 (5 bases). This CDR3 comprises 15 residues. Germline V gene lookup returns CDR1 MNHEY and CDR2 SVGAGI. The V and J ends lost 2 bases and 8 bases respectively, with 15 bases between them. The CDR3: CASSYLSEGQGELFF. The CDR3 bases are TGTGCCAGCAGTTACCTCAGCGAGGGCCAGGGGGAGCTGTTTTTT.

The chain employs TRBV5-1 and TRBJ2-2; D possibly corresponds to TRBD2 (6 bases). Between the trimmed V and J ends, which lost 1 base and 0 bases, there was a span of 10 bases. Germline lookup yields CDR1 SGHRS and CDR2 YFSETQ. The CDR3 is 16 residues long. The chain's CDR3 is CASSLSAGTNTGELFF. CDR3 in DNA: TGCGCCAGCAGCTTGAGCGCGGGAACGAACACCGGGGAGCTGTTTTTT.

CDR3 loop: CATSIEAGKGSEAFF. Here the CDR3 DNA reads TGTGCCACCAGCATTGAAGCAGGGAAGGGCTCTGAAGCTTTCTTT. The chain employs TRBV15 and TRBJ1-1; the D gene is possibly TRBD1 (5 bases). The V gene's germline CDR1 is LNHNV and CDR2 YYDKDF (reference sequence). This CDR3 spans 15 amino acids. Trimming pared 4 bases from V and 6 bases from J, leaving 18 bases between.

This clone has just one count. The V and J genes are TRBV5-6 and TRBJ2-7; TRBD2 matches 11 bases. This CDR3 is built from 16 residues. Trimming at V came to 4 bases and at J to 2 bases, leaving 8 bases not matched to a gene. The germline V gene has CDR1 SGHDT and CDR2 YYEEEE. CDR3: CASSPRGLAETYEQYF. The DNA for the CDR3 is TGTGCCAGCAGCCCCCGGGGACTAGCGGAGACCTACGAGCAGTACTTC.

This chain connects TRBV7-3 to TRBJ1-4, with D maybe TRBD1 (5 bases). The CDR3 is 15 amino acids. Germline V lookup: CDR1 SGHTA, CDR2 FQGTGA. V was cut by 0 bases and J by 8 bases, with 13 bases left in between. The DNA of the CDR3 is TGTGCCAGCAGCTTAACAGGGGCGCAGTCCGAAAAACTGTTTTTT. It codes for CASSLTGAQSEKLFF.

The chain links TRBV6-5 to TRBJ1-2; 7 bases align to TRBD1. J gave up 4 bases and V 6 bases, and 5 bases lay outside the gene matches. The CDR3 sequence is 13 residues long. The germline V gene has CDR1 MNHEY and CDR2 SVGAGI. The chain's CDR3 is CASREGQSYGYTF. In DNA, the CDR3 is TGTGCCAGCAGGGAGGGACAGAGCTATGGCTACACCTTC.

The chain employs TRBV7-8 and TRBJ1-6; 7 bases align to TRBD1. From germline, CDR1 is SGHVS and CDR2 FQNEAQ. This CDR3 is 13 amino acids long. J lost 10 bases, V lost 4 bases, and 4 bases had no gene match. CDR3 amino acids: CASSWDSESPLHF. Here the CDR3 DNA reads TGTGCCAGCAGCTGGGACAGCGAATCACCCCTCCACTTT.

The chain combines TRBV29-1 with TRBJ2-4; 10 bases are a match to TRBD2. J was trimmed by 1 base and V by 0 bases; bases with no gene match: 12. CDR3 length: 19 residues. Per the germline V gene, CDR1 is SQVTM and CDR2 is ANQGSEA. The CDR3 sequence: CSVEDAVPSGGRAKNIQYF. The CDR3 nucleotides are TGCAGCGTTGAAGACGCCGTCCCTAGCGGGGGTAGGGCCAAAAACATTCAGTACTTC. Filled out from reference TRBV29-1 and TRBJ2-4, the complete variable domain reads SAVISQKPSRDICQRGTSLTIQCQVDSQVTMMFWYRQQPGQSLTLIATANQGSEATYESGFVIDKFPISRPNLTFSTLTVSNMSPEDSSIYLCSVEDAVPSGGRAKNIQYFGAGTRLSVL.

Points on this clone: Being one base from a much bigger clone, this may be a read error. The chain has TRBV6-2 or TRBV6-3 and TRBJ2-3; 7 positions match TRBD2. Germline-derived CDR1 and CDR2 are MNHEY and SVGEGT. V trimming: 5 bases; J trimming: 1 base; junction bases outside the gene matches: 3. The CDR3 has 14 residues. Written as DNA, the CDR3 is TGTGCCAGCAGTGATCTAGCGGGCACAGATACGCAGTATTTT. Its translation: CASSDLAGTDTQYF.

This rearrangement joins TRBV11-2 to TRBJ2-1, with 10 bases fitting TRBD2. This CDR3 has 19 amino acids. V dropped 1 base and J dropped 6; count of bases not matched to a gene: 15. Germline V gene sequence: CDR1 SGHAT, CDR2 FQNNGV. The CDR3 DNA is TGTGCCAGCAGCTTAGGTTTCCGCCTACTTAGCGGGAGGTCCAATGAGCAGTTCTTC. This encodes CASSLGFRLLSGRSNEQFF.